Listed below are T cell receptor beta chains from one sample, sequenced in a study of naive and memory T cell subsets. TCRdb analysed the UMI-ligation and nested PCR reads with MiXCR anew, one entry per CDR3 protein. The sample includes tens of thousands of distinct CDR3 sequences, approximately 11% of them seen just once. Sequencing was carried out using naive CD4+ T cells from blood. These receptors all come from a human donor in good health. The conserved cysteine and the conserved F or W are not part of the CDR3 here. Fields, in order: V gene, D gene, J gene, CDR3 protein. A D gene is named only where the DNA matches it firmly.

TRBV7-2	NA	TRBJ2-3	ASRRWGLATDTQY
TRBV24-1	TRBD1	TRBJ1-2	ATSDTQTGAGGYT
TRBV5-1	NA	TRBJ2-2	ASSSGTPSLNTGELF
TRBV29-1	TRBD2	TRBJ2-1	SVESEREYNEQF
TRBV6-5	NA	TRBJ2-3	ASSYPLGKRGDTQY
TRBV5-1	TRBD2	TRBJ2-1	ASSLGTSGRFKIEQF
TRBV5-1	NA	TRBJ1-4	ASSLDLGGFLNEKLF
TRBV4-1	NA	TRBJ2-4	ASSQDVAKNIQY
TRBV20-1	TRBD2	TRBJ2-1	SARTSGRYLDEQF
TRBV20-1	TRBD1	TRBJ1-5	SATGGPNQPQH
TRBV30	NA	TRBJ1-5	AWGEDSAIGPQH
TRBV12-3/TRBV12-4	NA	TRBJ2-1	ASSFGDNEQF
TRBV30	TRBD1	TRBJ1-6	AWNSRGNSPLH
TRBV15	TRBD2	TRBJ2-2	ATSRDGAGGPNTGELF
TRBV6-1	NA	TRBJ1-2	ASSEPTETYGYT
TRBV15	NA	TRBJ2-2	ATSRDWVHGELF
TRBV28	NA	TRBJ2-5	ASSPSTPGRRETQY
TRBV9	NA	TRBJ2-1	ASSVERGNEQF
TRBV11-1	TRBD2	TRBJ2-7	ASSTGTSGYEQY
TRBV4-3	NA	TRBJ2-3	ASSQVYKDTQY
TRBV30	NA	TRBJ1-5	AWSDGNQPQH
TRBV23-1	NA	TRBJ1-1	ASSPEREPPPNTEAF
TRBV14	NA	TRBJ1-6	ASSQDFGRIDSPLH
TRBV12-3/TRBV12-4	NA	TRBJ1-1	ASSTGRFVAEAF
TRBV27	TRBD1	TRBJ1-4	ASRGQEHEKLF
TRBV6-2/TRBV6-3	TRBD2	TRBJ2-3	ASSYLAGGPESADTQY
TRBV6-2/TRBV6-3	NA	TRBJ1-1	ASSSHSAGNTEAF
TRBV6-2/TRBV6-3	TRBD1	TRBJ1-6	ASSTGGADSPLH
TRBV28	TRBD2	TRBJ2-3	ASRSPGGPGTDTQY
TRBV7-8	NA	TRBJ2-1	ASSFRPSSYNEQF
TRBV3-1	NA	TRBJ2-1	ASRSRSEQF
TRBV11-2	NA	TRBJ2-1	ASRQPPGTGSYNEQF
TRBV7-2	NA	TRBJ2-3	ASTPADTQY
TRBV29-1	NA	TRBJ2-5	SVAVIQETQY
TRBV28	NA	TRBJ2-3	ASSLRPGPRAAQY
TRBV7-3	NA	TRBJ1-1	ASSRGWGNTEAF
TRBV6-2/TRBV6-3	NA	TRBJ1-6	ASTPWDNSPLH
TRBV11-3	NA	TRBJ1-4	ASTTLATNEKLF
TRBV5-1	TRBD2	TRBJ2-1	ASSLTSGHTYNEQF
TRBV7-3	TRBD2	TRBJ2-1	ASSKTSSNEQF
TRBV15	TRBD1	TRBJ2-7	ATRGPDRTGEQY
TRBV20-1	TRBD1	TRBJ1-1	SARGDRGADNTEAF
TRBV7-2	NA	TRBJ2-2	ASSSPLARKTGELF
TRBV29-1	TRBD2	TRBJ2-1	SAYGGGAGFYEQF
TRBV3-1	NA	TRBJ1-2	ASSHSTPRLYGYT
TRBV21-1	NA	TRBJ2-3	ASSKRVGLSQDTQY
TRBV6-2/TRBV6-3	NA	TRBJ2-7	ASRDSGTFAFGEQY
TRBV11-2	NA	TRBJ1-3	ASSPSSSGNTIY
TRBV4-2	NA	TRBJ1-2	ASSQDIGSFYGYT
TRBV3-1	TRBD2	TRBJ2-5	ASSHLRLAGPPKETQY
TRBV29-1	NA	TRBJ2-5	SGSPAGTETQY
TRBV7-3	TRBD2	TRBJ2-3	ASSLRGGGARLAAFRTDTQY
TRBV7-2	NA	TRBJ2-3	ASSQQSRDNHLDTQY
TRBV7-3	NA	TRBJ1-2	ASSYDRIYGYT
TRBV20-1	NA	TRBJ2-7	SATNPKVNYEQY